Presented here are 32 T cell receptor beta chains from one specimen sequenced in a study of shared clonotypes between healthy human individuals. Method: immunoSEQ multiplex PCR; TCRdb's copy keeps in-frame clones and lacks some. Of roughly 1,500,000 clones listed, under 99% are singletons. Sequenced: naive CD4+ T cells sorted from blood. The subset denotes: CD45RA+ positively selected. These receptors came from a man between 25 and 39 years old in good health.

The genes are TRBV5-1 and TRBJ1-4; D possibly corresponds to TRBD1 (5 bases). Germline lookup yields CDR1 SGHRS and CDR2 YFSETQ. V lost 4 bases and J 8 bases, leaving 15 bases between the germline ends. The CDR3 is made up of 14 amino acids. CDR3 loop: CASSKQGVLEKLFF. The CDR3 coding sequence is TGCGCCAGCAGCAAGCAGGGCGTGTTGGAAAAACTGTTTTTT. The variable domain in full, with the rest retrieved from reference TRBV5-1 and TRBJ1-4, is KAGVTQTPRYLIKTRGQQVTLSCSPISGHRSVSWYQQTPGQGLQFLFEYFSETQRNKGNFPGRFSGRQFSNSRSEMNVSTLELGDSALYLCASSKQGVLEKLFFGSGTQLSVL.

CDR3 in DNA: TGTGCCAGCTCACCTCCACCGGGACCGAGGACCGGGGAGCAGTACTTC. It specifies CASSPPPGPRTGEQYF. V and J are TRBV18 and TRBJ2-7; D is perhaps TRBD1 or TRBD2 (5 bases each). Trimming removed 3 bases from V and 7 bases from J, with 22 bases in between. The germline gives CDR1 KGHSH, CDR2 LQKENI. The CDR3 has 16 residues.

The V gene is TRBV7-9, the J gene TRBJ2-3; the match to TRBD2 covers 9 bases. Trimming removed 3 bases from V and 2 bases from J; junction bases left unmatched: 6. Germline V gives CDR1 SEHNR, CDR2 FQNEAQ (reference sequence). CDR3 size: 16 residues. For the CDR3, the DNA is TGTGCCAGCAGCTTCCGGCTAGCGGGAAACACAGATACGCAGTATTTT. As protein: CASSFRLAGNTDTQYF. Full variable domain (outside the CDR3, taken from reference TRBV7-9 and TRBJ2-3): DTGVSQNPRHKITKRGQNVTFRCDPISEHNRLYWYRQTLGQGPEFLTYFQNEAQLEKSRLLSDRFSAERPKGSFSTLEIQRTEQGDSAMYLCASSFRLAGNTDTQYFGPGTRLTVL.

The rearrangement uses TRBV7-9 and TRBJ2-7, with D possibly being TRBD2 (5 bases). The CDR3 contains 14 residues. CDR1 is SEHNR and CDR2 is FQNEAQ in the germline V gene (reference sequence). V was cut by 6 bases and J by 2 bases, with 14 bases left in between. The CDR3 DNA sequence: TGTGCCAGCAGTTTTACTGGACTTCCCTACGAGCAGTACTTC. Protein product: CASSFTGLPYEQYF. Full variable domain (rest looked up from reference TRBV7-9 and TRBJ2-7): DTGVSQNPRHKITKRGQNVTFRCDPISEHNRLYWYRQTLGQGPEFLTYFQNEAQLEKSRLLSDRFSAERPKGSFSTLEIQRTEQGDSAMYLCASSFTGLPYEQYFGPGTRLTVT.

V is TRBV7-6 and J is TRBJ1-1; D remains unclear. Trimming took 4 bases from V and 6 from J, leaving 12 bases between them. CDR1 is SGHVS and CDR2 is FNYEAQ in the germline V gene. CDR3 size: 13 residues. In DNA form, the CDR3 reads TGTGCCAGCAGCTCATTATCGGGGTCTGAAGCTTTCTTT. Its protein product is CASSSLSGSEAFF. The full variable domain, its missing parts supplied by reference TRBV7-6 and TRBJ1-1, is GAGVSQSPRYKVTKRGQDVALRCDPISGHVSLYWYRQALGQGPEFLTYFNYEAQQDKSGLPNDRFSAERPEGSISTLTIQRTEQRDSAMYRCASSSLSGSEAFFGQGTRLTVV.

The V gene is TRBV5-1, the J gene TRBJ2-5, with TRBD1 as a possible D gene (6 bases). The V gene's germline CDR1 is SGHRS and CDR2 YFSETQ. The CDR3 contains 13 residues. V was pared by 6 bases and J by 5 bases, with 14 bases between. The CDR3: CASTKQGSETQYF. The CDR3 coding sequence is TGCGCCAGCACCAAACAGGGTTCGGAGACCCAGTACTTC.

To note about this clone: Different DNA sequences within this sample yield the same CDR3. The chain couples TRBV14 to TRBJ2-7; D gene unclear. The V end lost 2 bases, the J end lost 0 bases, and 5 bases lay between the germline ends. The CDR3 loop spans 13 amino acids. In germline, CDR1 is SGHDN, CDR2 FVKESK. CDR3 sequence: CASSQTDSYEQYF. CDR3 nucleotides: TGTGCCAGCAGCCAAACAGACTCCTACGAGCAGTACTTC.

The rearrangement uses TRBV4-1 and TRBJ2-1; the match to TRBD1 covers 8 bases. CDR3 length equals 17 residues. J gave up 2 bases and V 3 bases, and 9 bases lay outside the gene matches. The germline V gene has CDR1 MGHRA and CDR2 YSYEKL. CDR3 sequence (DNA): TGCGCCAGCAGCCACAAGACCCCCAGGGGGCCCTACAATGAGCAGTTCTTC. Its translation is CASSHKTPRGPYNEQFF.

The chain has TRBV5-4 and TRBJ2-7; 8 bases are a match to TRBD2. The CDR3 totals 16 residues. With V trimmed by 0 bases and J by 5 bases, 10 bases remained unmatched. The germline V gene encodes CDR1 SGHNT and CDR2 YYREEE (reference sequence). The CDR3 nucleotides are TGTGCCAGCAGCTTGGGTCCCACGGGAGGGAGGGACGAGCAGTACTTC. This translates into CASSLGPTGGRDEQYF.

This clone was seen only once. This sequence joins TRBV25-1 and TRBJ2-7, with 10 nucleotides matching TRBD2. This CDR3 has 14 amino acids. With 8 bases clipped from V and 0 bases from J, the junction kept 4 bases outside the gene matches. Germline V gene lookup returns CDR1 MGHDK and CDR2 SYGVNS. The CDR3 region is CASSASGSSYEQYF. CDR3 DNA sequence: TGTGCCAGCTCCGCTAGCGGGAGCTCCTACGAGCAGTACTTC.

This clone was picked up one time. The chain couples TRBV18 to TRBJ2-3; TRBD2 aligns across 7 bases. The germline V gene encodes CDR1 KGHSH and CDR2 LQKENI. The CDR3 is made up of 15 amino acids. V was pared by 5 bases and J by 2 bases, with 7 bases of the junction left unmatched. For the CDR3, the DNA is TGTGCCAGCTCATCGAAGCGGGGAGACACAGATACGCAGTATTTT. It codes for CASSSKRGDTDTQYF. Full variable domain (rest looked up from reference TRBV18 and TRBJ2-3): NAGVMQNPRHLVRRRGQEARLRCSPMKGHSHVYWYRQLPEEGLKFMVYLQKENIIDESGMPKERFSAEFPKEGPSILRIQQVVRGDSAAYFCASSSKRGDTDTQYFGPGTRLTVL.

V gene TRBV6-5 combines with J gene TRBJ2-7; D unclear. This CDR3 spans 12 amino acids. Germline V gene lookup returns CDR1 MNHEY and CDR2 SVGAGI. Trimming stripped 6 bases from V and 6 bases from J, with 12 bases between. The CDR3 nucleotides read TGTGCCAGCAGGGACCGGGCCCGCGAGCAGTACTTC. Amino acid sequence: CASRDRAREQYF.

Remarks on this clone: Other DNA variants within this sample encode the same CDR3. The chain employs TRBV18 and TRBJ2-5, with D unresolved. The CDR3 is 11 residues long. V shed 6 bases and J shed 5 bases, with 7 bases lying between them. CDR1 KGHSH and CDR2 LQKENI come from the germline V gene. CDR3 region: CASSPGETQYF. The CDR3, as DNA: TGTGCCAGCTCCCCCGGGGAGACCCAGTACTTC.

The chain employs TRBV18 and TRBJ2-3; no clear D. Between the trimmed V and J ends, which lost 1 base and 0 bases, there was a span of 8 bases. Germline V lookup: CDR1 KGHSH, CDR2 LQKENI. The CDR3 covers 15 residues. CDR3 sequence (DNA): TGTGCCAGCTCACCACGGACCGTAAGCACAGATACGCAGTATTTT. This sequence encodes CASSPRTVSTDTQYF.

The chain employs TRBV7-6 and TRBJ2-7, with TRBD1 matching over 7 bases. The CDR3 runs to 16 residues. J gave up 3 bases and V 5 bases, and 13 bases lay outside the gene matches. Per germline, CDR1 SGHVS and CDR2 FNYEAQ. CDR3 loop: CASSIASRDRGYEQYF. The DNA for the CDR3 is TGTGCCAGCAGCATCGCGAGCCGGGACAGAGGCTACGAGCAGTACTTC. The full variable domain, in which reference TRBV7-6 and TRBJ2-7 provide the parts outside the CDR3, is GAGVSQSPRYKVTKRGQDVALRCDPISGHVSLYWYRQALGQGPEFLTYFNYEAQQDKSGLPNDRFSAERPEGSISTLTIQRTEQRDSAMYRCASSIASRDRGYEQYFGPGTRLTVT.

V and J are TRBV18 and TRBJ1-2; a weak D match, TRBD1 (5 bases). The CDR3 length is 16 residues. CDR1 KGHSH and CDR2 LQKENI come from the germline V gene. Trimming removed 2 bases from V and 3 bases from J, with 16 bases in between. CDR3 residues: CASSPIPGPNHYGYTF. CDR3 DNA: TGTGCCAGCTCACCAATACCGGGACCGAATCACTATGGCTACACCTTC.

The CDR3 DNA reads as TGTGCCATCAGTGAGTCGCGGGTAGGGTCAGTGCAGTACTTC. This translates into CAISESRVGSVQYF. This chain joins TRBV10-3 and TRBJ2-7; D is perhaps TRBD2 (5 bases). This CDR3 contains 14 residues. Germline CDR1 and CDR2: ENHRY and SYGVKD. The ends were cut back, 0 bases at V and 9 bases at J, with 15 bases in the middle.

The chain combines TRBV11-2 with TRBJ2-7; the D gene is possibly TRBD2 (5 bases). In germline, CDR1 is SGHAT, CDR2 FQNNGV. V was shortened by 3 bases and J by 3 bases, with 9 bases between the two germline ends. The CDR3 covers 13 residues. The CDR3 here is CASSFPGSYEQYF. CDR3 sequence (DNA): TGTGCCAGCAGCTTCCCGGGAAGCTACGAGCAGTACTTC.

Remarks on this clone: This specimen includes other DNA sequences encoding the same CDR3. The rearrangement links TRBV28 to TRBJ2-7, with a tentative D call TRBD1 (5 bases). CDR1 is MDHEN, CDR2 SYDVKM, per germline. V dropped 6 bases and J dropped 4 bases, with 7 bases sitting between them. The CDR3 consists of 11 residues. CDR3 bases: TGTGCCAGCAGCCAGGGATACGAGCAGTACTTC. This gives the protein CASSQGYEQYF.

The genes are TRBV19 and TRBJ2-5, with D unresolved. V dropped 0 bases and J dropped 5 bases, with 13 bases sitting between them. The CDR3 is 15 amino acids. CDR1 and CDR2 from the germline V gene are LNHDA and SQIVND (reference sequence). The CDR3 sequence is CASSIDGGLRETQYF. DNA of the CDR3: TGTGCCAGTAGTATAGATGGTGGGTTGAGGGAGACCCAGTACTTC.

The CDR3 reads CASSIRQAQNIQYF. CDR3 coding DNA: TGTGCCAGTAGTATACGACAGGCCCAAAACATTCAGTACTTC. This rearrangement joins TRBV19 to TRBJ2-4; possible D gene TRBD1, 6 bases. Germline V CDR1 and CDR2: LNHDA, SQIVND (reference sequence). The CDR3 length is 14 residues. Trimming cost V 2 bases and J 5 bases, with 10 bases left between them.

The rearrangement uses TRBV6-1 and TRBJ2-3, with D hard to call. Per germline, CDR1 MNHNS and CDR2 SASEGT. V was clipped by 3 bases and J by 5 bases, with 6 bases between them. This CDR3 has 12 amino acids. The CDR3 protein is CASSDKIDTQYF. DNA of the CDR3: TGTGCCAGCAGTGATAAAATAGATACGCAGTATTTT.

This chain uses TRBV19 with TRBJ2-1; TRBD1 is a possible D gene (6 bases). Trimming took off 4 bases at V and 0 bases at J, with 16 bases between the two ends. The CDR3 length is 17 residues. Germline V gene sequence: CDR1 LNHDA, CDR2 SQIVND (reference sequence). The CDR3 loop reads CASSNWGRLSSYNEQFF. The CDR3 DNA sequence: TGTGCCAGTAGTAATTGGGGGCGCTTGAGCTCCTACAATGAGCAGTTCTTC.

The CDR3 spells CASSNLDGPYNEQFF. The CDR3 region has the DNA TGTGCCAGCTCCAACCTGGATGGCCCGTACAATGAGCAGTTCTTC. This chain connects TRBV18 to TRBJ2-1; no reliable D call. The CDR3 is 15 amino acids. V lost 6 bases and J lost 4, with 16 bases in between. CDR1 KGHSH and CDR2 LQKENI come from the germline V gene.

CDR3 DNA: TGTGCCAGCTCCACTGACTCTTCAAAATACGAGCAGTACTTC. Its protein product is CASSTDSSKYEQYF. The rearrangement links TRBV18 to TRBJ2-7; D uncertain. V shed 6 bases and J shed 4 bases, with 16 bases lying between them. The CDR3 is made up of 14 amino acids. Germline-derived CDR1 and CDR2 are KGHSH and LQKENI.

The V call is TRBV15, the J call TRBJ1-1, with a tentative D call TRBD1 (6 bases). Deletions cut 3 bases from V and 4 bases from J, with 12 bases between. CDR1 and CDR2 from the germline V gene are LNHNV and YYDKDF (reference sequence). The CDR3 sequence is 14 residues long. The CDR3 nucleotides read TGTGCCACCAGCAGGAGGAGGGGGGGCACTGAAGCTTTCTTT. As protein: CATSRRRGGTEAFF. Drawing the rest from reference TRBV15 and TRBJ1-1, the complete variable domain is DAMVIQNPRYQVTQFGKPVTLSCSQTLNHNVMYWYQQKSSQAPKLLFHYYDKDFNNEADTPDNFQSRRPNTSFCFLDIRSPGLGDTAMYLCATSRRRGGTEAFFGQGTRLTVV.

Here the CDR3 DNA reads TGTGCCAGCAGCCAAGATATTCCCACAGATACGCAGTATTTT. It codes for CASSQDIPTDTQYF. The chain employs TRBV14 and TRBJ2-3; D ambiguous. Germline-derived CDR1 and CDR2 are SGHDN and FVKESK. The CDR3 is 14 amino acids. Trimming left V 0 bases short and J 2 bases short, with 6 bases between.

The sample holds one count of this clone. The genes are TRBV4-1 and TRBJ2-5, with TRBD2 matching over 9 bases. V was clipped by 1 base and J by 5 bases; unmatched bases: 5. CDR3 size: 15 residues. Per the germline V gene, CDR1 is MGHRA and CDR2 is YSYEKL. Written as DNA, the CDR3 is TGCGCCAGCAGCCAAGTTGGGACTAGCAGTGAGACCCAGTACTTC. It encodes CASSQVGTSSETQYF.

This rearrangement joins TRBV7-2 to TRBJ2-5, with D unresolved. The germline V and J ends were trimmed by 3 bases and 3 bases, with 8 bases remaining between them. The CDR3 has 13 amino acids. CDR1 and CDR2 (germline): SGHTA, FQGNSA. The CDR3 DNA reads TGTGCCAGCAGCTTTCGCCGGGAAGAGACCCAGTACTTC. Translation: CASSFRREETQYF.

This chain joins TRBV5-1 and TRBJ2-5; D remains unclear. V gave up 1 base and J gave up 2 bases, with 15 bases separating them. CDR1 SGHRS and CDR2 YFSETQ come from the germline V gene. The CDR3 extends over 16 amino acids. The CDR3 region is CASSLRSATFQETQYF. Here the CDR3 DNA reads TGCGCCAGCAGCTTGAGGTCAGCAACCTTTCAAGAGACCCAGTACTTC.

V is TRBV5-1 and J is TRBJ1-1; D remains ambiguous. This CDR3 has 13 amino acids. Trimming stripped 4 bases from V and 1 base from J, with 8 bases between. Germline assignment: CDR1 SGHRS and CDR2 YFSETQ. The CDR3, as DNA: TGCGCCAGCAGCCGGGCCGCGAACACTGAAGCTTTCTTT. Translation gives CASSRAANTEAFF.

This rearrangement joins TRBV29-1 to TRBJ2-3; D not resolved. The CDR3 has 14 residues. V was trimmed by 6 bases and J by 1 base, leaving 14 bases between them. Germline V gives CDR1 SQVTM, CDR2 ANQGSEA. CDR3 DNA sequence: TGCAGCGTGATGGGCCTTGGCGGCACAGATACGCAGTATTTT. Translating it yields CSVMGLGGTDTQYF.